This T cell receptor beta chain was profiled in a study of shared clonotypes between healthy human individuals. The CDR3 has 14 amino acids. From germline, CDR1 is MNHEY and CDR2 SMNVEV (reference sequence). Trimming took 2 bases from V and 3 from J, leaving 11 bases between them. TCRdb's copy holds only in-frame clones and misses some; the assay was immunoSEQ multiplex PCR. The table lists hundreds of thousands of clones, roughly four fifths of them singletons. The specimen was PBMCs. The sequence came from a woman aged 40 to 50 in good health. Some clones in this sample may be carry-over from other donors' samples. This chain links TRBV27 with TRBJ2-7, with D unclear. Here the CDR3 DNA reads TGTGCCAGCAGTTTAGGTCCGTCCTACTACGAGCAGTACTTC. Its protein is CASSLGPSYYEQYF.